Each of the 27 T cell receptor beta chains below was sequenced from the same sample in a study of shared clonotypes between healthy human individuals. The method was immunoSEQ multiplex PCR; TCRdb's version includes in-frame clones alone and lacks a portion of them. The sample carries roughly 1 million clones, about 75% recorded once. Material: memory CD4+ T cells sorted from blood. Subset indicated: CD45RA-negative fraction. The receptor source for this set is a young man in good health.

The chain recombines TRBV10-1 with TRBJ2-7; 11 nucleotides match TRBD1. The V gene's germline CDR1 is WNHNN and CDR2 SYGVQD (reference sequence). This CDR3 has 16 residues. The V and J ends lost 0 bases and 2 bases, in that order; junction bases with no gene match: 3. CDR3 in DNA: TGCGCCAGCAGTGAGTCGGGGACAGGGGGAACCTACGAGCAGTACTTC. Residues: CASSESGTGGTYEQYF.

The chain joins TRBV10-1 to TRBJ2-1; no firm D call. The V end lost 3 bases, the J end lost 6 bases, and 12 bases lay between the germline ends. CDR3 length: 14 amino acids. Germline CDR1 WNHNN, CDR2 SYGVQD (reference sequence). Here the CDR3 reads CASSDSYLPNEQFF. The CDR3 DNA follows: TGCGCCAGCAGTGATTCCTACCTACCCAATGAGCAGTTCTTC.

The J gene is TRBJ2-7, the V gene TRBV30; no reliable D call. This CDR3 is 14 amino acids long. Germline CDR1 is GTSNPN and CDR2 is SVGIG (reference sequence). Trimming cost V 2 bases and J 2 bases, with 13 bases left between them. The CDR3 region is CAWSSVVSAYEQYF. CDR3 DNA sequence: TGTGCCTGGAGTTCGGTGGTCTCAGCCTACGAGCAGTACTTC.

The CDR3 region has the DNA TGCAGCGTTGGGCAGGGGCTCACCGGGGAGCTGTTTTTT. It yields the protein CSVGQGLTGELFF. The chain carries TRBV29-1 and TRBJ2-2; D is possibly TRBD1 (6 bases). This CDR3 contains 13 residues. Deletions cut 4 bases from V and 4 bases from J, with 10 bases between. Germline V gene lookup returns CDR1 SQVTM and CDR2 ANQGSEA.

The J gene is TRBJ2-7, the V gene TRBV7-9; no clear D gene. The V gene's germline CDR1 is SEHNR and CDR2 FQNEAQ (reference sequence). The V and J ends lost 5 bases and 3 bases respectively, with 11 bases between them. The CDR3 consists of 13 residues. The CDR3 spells CASSPGPGYEQYF. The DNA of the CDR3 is TGTGCCAGCAGCCCAGGCCCGGGCTACGAGCAGTACTTC. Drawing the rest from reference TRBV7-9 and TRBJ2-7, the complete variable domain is DTGVSQNPRHKITKRGQNVTFRCDPISEHNRLYWYRQTLGQGPEFLTYFQNEAQLEKSRLLSDRFSAERPKGSFSTLEIQRTEQGDSAMYLCASSPGPGYEQYFGPGTRLTVT.

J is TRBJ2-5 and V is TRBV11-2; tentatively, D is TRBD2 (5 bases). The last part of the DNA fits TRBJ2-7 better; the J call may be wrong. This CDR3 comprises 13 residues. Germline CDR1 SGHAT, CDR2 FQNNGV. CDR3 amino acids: CASSLTTVGEQYF. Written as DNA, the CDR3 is TGTGCCAGCAGTCTGACTACTGTAGGCGAGCAGTACTTC.

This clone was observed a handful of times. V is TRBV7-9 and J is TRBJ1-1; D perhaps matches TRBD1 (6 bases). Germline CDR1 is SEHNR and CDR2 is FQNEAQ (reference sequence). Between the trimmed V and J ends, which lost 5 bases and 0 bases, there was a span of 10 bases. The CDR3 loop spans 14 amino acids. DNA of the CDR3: TGTGCCAGCAGCCCGGGACACCTGAACACTGAAGCTTTCTTT. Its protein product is CASSPGHLNTEAFF.

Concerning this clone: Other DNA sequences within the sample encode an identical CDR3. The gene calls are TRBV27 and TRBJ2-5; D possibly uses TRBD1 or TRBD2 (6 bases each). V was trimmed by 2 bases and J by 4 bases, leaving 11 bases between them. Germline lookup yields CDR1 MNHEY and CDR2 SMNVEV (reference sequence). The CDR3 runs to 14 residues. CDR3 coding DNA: TGTGCCAGCAGTTTAAGGAGGGGGGCAGAGACCCAGTACTTC. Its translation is CASSLRRGAETQYF.

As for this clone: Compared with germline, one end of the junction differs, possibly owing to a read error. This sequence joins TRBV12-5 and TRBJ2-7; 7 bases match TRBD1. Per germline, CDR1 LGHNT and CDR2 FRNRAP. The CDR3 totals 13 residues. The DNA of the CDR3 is TGTGCTAGTGGTTTGGAGACAGGGTTGGAGCTAGCCTTC. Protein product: CASGLETGLELAF.

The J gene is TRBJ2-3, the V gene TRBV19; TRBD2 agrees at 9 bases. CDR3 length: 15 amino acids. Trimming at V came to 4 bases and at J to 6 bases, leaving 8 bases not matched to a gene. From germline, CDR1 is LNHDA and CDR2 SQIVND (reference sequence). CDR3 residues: CASSTRSGGLDTQYF. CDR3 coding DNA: TGTGCCAGTAGTACAAGGAGCGGGGGGCTGGATACGCAGTATTTT. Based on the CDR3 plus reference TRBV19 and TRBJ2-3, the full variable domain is DGGITQSPKYLFRKEGQNVTLSCEQNLNHDAMYWYRQDPGQGLRLIYYSQIVNDFQKGDIAEGYSVSREKKESFPLTVTSAQKNPTAFYLCASSTRSGGLDTQYFGPGTRLTVL.

DNA of the CDR3: TGTGCCAGCAGCTTAGCCCCGTGGGACAGGGCGTATGGCTACACCTTC. Translated: CASSLAPWDRAYGYTF. This chain uses TRBV7-8 with TRBJ1-2; 9 nucleotides match TRBD1. V trimming: 0 bases; J trimming: 5 bases; junction bases outside the gene matches: 7. Germline V lookup: CDR1 SGHVS, CDR2 FQNEAQ. There are 16 residues in the CDR3.

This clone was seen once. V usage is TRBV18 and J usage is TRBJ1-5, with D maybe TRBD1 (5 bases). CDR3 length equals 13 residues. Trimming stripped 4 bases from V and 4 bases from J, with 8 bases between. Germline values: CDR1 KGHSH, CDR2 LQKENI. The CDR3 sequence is CASSRGANQPQHF. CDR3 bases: TGTGCCAGCTCACGAGGGGCAAATCAGCCCCAGCATTTT.

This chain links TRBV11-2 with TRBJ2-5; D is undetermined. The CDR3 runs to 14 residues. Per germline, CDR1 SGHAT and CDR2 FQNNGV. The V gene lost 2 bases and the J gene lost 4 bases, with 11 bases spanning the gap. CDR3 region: CASSLSGQIETQYF. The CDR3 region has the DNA TGTGCCAGCAGCTTATCTGGGCAGATAGAGACCCAGTACTTC. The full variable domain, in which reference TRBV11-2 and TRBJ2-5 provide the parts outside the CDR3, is EAGVAQSPRYKIIEKRQSVAFWCNPISGHATLYWYQQILGQGPKLLIQFQNNGVVDDSQLPKDRFSAERLKGVDSTLKIQPAKLEDSAVYLCASSLSGQIETQYFGPGTRLLVL.

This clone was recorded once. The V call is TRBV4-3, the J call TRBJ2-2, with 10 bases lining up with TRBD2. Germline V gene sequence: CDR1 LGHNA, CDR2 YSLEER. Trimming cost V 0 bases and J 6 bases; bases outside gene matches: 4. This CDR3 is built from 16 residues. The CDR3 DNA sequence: TGCGCCAGCAGCCAAGATGAAAGCGGGGGGGCCGGGGAGCTGTTTTTT. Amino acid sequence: CASSQDESGGAGELFF.

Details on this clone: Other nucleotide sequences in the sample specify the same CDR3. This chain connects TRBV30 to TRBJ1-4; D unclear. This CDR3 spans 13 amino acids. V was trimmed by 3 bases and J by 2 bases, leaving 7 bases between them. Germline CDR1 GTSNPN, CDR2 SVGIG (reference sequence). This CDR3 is CAWRGGTNEKLFF. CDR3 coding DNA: TGTGCCTGGAGGGGAGGGACTAATGAAAAACTGTTTTTT. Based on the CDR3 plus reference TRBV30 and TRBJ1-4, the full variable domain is SQTIHQWPATLVQPVGSPLSLECTVEGTSNPNLYWYRQAAGRGLQLLFYSVGIGQISSEVPQNLSASRPQDRQFILSSKKLLLSDSGFYLCAWRGGTNEKLFFGSGTQLSVL.

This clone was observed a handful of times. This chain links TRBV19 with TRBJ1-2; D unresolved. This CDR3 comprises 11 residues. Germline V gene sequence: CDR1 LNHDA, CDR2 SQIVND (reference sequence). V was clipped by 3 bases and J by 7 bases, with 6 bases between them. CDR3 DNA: TGTGCCAGTAGTATTGCGACTGGCTACACCTTC. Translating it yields CASSIATGYTF. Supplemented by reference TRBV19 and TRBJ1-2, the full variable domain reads DGGITQSPKYLFRKEGQNVTLSCEQNLNHDAMYWYRQDPGQGLRLIYYSQIVNDFQKGDIAEGYSVSREKKESFPLTVTSAQKNPTAFYLCASSIATGYTFGSGTRLTVV.

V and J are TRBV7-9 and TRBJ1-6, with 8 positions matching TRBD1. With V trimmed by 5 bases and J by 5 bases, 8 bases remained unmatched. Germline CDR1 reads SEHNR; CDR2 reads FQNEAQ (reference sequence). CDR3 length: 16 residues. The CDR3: CASSQDRVGNNSPLHF. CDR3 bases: TGTGCCAGCAGCCAGGACAGGGTTGGTAATAATTCACCCCTCCACTTT. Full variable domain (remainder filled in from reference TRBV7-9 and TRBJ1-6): DTGVSQNPRHKITKRGQNVTFRCDPISEHNRLYWYRQTLGQGPEFLTYFQNEAQLEKSRLLSDRFSAERPKGSFSTLEIQRTEQGDSAMYLCASSQDRVGNNSPLHFGNGTRLTVT.

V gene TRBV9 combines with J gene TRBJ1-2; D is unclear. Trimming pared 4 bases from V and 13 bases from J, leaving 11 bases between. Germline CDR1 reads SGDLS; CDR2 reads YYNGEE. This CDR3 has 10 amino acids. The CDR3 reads CASSTSRATF. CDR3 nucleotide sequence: TGTGCCAGCAGCACCTCGAGGGCCACCTTC.

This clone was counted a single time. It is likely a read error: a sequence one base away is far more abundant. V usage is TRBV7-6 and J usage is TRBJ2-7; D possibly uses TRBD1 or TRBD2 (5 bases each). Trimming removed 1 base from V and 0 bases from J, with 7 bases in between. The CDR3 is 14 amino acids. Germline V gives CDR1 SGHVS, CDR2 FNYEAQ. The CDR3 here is CASSLGGNSYEQYF. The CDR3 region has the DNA TGTGCCAGCAGCTTAGGGGGGAACTCCTACGAGCAGTACTTC.

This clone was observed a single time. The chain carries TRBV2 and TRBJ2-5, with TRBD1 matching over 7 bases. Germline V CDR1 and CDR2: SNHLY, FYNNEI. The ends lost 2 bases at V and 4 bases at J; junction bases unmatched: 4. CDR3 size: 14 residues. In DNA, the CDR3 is TGTGCCAGCAGTGAATTGGACAGGACAGAGACCCAGTACTTC. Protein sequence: CASSELDRTETQYF.

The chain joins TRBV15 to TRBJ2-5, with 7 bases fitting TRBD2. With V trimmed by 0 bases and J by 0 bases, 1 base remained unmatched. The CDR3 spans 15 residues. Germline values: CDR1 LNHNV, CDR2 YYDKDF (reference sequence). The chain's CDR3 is CATSRDGGDQETQYF. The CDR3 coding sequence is TGTGCCACCAGCAGAGATGGGGGGGACCAAGAGACCCAGTACTTC.

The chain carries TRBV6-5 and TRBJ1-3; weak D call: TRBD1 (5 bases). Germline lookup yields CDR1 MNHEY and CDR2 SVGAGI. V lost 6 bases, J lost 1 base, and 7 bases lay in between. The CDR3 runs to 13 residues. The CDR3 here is CASSGGSGNTIYF. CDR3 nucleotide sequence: TGTGCCAGCAGCGGGGGATCTGGAAACACCATATATTTT.

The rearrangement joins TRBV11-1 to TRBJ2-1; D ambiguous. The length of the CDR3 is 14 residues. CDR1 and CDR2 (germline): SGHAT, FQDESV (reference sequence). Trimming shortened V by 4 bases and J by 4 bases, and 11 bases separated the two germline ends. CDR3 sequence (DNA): TGTGCCAGCAGCTCCAGGACGGAATACAATGAGCAGTTCTTC. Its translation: CASSSRTEYNEQFF.

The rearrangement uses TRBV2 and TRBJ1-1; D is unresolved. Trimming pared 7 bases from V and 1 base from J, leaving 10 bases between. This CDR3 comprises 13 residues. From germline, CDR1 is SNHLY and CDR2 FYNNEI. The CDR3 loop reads CASTLGENTEAFF. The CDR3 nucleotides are TGTGCCAGCACCCTTGGGGAGAACACTGAAGCTTTCTTT.

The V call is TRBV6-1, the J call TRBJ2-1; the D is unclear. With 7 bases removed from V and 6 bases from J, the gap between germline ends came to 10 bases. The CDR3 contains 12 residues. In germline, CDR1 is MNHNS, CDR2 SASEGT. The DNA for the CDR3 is TGTGCCAGCATCAGGATGTTCAATGAGCAGTTCTTC. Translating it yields CASIRMFNEQFF.

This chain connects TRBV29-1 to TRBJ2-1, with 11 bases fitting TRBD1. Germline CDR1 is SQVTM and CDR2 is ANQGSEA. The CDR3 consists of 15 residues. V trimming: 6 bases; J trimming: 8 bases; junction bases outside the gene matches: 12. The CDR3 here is CSVQRTGGRRDEQFF. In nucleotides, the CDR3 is TGCAGCGTGCAACGGACAGGGGGCCGTCGGGATGAGCAGTTCTTC.

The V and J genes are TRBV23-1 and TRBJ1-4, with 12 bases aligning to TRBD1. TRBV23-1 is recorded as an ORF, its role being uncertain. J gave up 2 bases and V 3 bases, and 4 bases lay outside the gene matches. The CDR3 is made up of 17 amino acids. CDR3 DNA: TGCGCCAGCAGTCAGGGGGACAGGGGGCAGACTAATGAAAAACTGTTTTTT. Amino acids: CASSQGDRGQTNEKLFF.